The source of this T cell receptor beta chain is a study of blood T cell repertoires in COVID-19. Study as a whole: Whether acute or convalescent, the COVID-19 samples came from the United States, Italy and Spain.

Libraries were prepared by immunoSEQ multiplex PCR; TCRdb keeps only in-frame clonotypes and omits some of them. The sample lists 200,000 to 250,000 clones, approximately 78% occurring once. CDR3 size: 11 residues. The germline V and J ends were trimmed by 5 bases and 5 bases, with 9 bases remaining between them. Germline-derived CDR1 and CDR2 are DFQATT and SNEGSKA (reference sequence). The sequenced sample consisted of peripheral blood. The V call is TRBV20-1, the J call TRBJ1-2, with a weak D call TRBD1 (5 bases). The clonotype was recovered from a woman in her late teens or twenties with acute or convalescent COVID-19. The CDR3 spells CSAPRQYGYTF. The DNA for the CDR3 is TGCAGTGCTCCCAGACAGTATGGCTACACCTTC.